The present TCR beta chain was sequenced within a study of T-cell memory formation after mild COVID-19. Regarding the study as a whole: CD4/CD8 balance held among clones contracting day 15 to 85, and later expanders leaned CD4+. The study detected some responding clones in pre-infection memory, suggesting cross-reactive memory joined.

Germline-derived CDR1 and CDR2 are SGHTA and FQGNSA. The CDR3 sequence is 15 residues long. Trimming stripped 5 bases from V and 0 bases from J, with 13 bases between. Constant-segment primers and 5'RACE yielded cDNA libraries for TCR alpha and TCR beta, each carrying sample barcodes and UMIs. TCRdb fed the 5' RACE reads into MiXCR, producing one record per CDR3 protein. The sample lists roughly 400,000 distinct CDR3 sequences, approximately 19% occurring once. About this clonotype itself: Its antigen is not identified.

The chain uses TRBV7-2 and TRBJ1-2; D remains unclear. This clonotype originated in a man aged 18 to 30 who had mild COVID-19 (a few samples of this study predate the infection). Cell type and time point are not known. The sample consisted of PBMCs or a T cell subset sorted from them (not recorded which). The CDR3 loop reads CASSPRPLANYGYTF. DNA for the CDR3: TGTGCCAGCAGCCCCCGTCCACTAGCTAACTATGGCTACACCTTC.